The 26 T cell receptor beta chains given below trace back to one sample, sequenced in a study of T cell repertoires in cytomegalovirus infection (dated by TCRdb to about 2019). The instrument given in TCRdb is Illumina HiSeq 1500. The public reads were reanalyzed by TCRdb: fastp trimming at Q25, MiXCR alignment, in-frame beta chains only. One record per CDR3 amino acid sequence lists the most common genes and DNA. The sample table contains over 450,000 distinct CDR3 sequences; only one count was recorded for around 10% of them. The leading ten clones occupy 10% of the sample. Sequenced: PBMCs. These receptors all come from a human donor in good health (CMV status not recorded). Some clones in this sample may be carry-over from other donors' samples.

In this sample, this clonotype turned up many times. The V call is TRBV20-1, the J call TRBJ1-3; 9 positions agree with TRBD1. In germline, CDR1 is DFQATT, CDR2 SNEGSKA (reference sequence). The CDR3 has 15 amino acids. V lost 1 base to trimming and J lost 6 bases; unmatched junction nucleotides: 7. CDR3 sequence: CSARAGTGLPNTIYF. CDR3 bases: TGCAGTGCTAGAGCCGGGACAGGGTTGCCAAACACCATATATTTT.

This clonotype has a count of ten or more. The V gene is TRBV7-2, the J gene TRBJ1-1; possible D gene TRBD1, 5 bases. Germline V gives CDR1 SGHTA, CDR2 FQGNSA. The CDR3 covers 15 residues. V was cut by 4 bases and J by 0 bases, with 12 bases left in between. The DNA for the CDR3 is TGTGCCAGCAGCTCTTGGGACGACTTGAACACTGAAGCTTTCTTT. Translation gives CASSSWDDLNTEAFF.

This clonotype was seen at least ten times. The gene calls are TRBV28 and TRBJ2-7, with D perhaps TRBD1 (5 bases). This CDR3 is built from 14 residues. Germline assignment: CDR1 MDHEN and CDR2 SYDVKM. V dropped 6 bases and J dropped 7 bases, with 19 bases sitting between them. This CDR3 is CASSLFTLAGEQYF. CDR3 nucleotides: TGTGCCAGCAGCCTATTCACCCTCGCAGGGGAGCAGTACTTC.

The chain combines TRBV5-4 with TRBJ2-7, with 10 bases matching TRBD2. CDR1 and CDR2 (germline): SGHNT, YYREEE (reference sequence). This CDR3 has 15 residues. V was clipped by 0 bases and J by 7 bases; unmatched bases: 7. In DNA, the CDR3 is TGTGCCAGCAGCTTGGCGCTAGCGGGAGTGGAGGAGCAGTACTTC. Its translation is CASSLALAGVEEQYF.

This chain uses TRBV7-9 with TRBJ2-1, with 14 nucleotides matching TRBD2. This CDR3 region has 16 residues. Germline V lookup: CDR1 SEHNR, CDR2 FQNEAQ (reference sequence). Germline trimming cut 6 bases from V and 5 bases from J; bases unmatched to any gene: 6. This CDR3 reads CASSGPGLAGDNEQFF. The CDR3 DNA sequence: TGTGCCAGCAGTGGCCCGGGACTAGCGGGAGACAATGAGCAGTTCTTC.

This clonotype was recorded at least ten times. In DNA, the CDR3 is TGTGCCAGCAGCTCCGGGACAGAGAACACCGGGGAGCTGTTTTTT. Translating gives CASSSGTENTGELFF. The gene calls are TRBV7-9 and TRBJ2-2; 7 positions match TRBD1. Trimming cost V 4 bases and J 1 base; bases outside gene matches: 3. This CDR3 has 15 residues. Germline CDR1 reads SEHNR; CDR2 reads FQNEAQ (reference sequence). Together with reference TRBV7-9 and TRBJ2-2, the CDR3 gives the full variable domain: DTGVSQNPRHKITKRGQNVTFRCDPISEHNRLYWYRQTLGQGPEFLTYFQNEAQLEKSRLLSDRFSAERPKGSFSTLEIQRTEQGDSAMYLCASSSGTENTGELFFGEGSRLTVL.

This clonotype has more than one count but fewer than ten. This chain joins TRBV29-1 and TRBJ2-5; D might be TRBD1 or TRBD2, each matching 7 bases. Germline V lookup: CDR1 SQVTM, CDR2 ANQGSEA. The V gene lost 3 bases and the J gene lost 2 bases, with 22 bases spanning the gap. This CDR3 is built from 17 residues. In nucleotides, the CDR3 is TGCAGCGTTGATGGGGGAGGGACAGCAACCCGGCAAGAGACCCAGTACTTC. As protein: CSVDGGGTATRQETQYF.

In its sample, this clonotype was seen a few times. The chain joins TRBV6-5 to TRBJ2-7; D perhaps matches TRBD2 (5 bases). Germline CDR1 MNHEY, CDR2 SVGAGI. This CDR3 comprises 15 residues. Deletions cut 9 bases from V and 6 bases from J, with 24 bases between. The CDR3 region is CASFKRESRQSEQYF. The CDR3 DNA follows: TGTGCCAGTTTCAAGAGGGAGTCTCGCCAATCCGAGCAGTACTTC.

This chain connects TRBV7-9 to TRBJ2-1; TRBD2 matches 7 bases. Trimming cost V 5 bases and J 9 bases; bases outside gene matches: 19. Per germline, CDR1 SEHNR and CDR2 FQNEAQ (reference sequence). The CDR3 contains 17 residues. CDR3 DNA sequence: TGTGCCAGCAGCCCTGGACGGGGACTACTGGATATCGGTGAGCAGTTCTTC. Protein sequence: CASSPGRGLLDIGEQFF.

Only a few counts were recorded for this clonotype. The chain is built from TRBV29-1 and TRBJ2-1; 7 nucleotides agree with TRBD1. The CDR3 contains 12 residues. V was clipped by 5 bases and J by 14 bases; unmatched bases: 12. Germline V gene data show CDR1 as SQVTM and CDR2 as ANQGSEA. The CDR3 loop is CSVQPGGQVEFF. The CDR3 region has the DNA TGCAGCGTTCAACCCGGCGGACAGGTTGAGTTCTTC.

The table lists this clonotype with many counts. The chain combines TRBV7-2 with TRBJ2-2; TRBD2 matches at 10 bases. Germline V gene lookup returns CDR1 SGHTA and CDR2 FQGNSA. After removal of 8 bases from V and 4 bases from J, the junction contained 7 bases not matched to a gene. The CDR3 loop spans 15 amino acids. The CDR3 DNA reads as TGTGCCAGCGGTCGGGTAGCGGGAGGCACCGGGGAGCTGTTTTTT. Translation gives CASGRVAGGTGELFF.

This clonotype was seen repeatedly, ten times or more. This chain joins TRBV12-3 or TRBV12-4 and TRBJ1-4; D is ambiguous. This CDR3 is built from 14 residues. V was clipped by 1 base and J by 8 bases, with 11 bases between them. The chain's CDR3 is CASSLELMREKLFF. DNA for the CDR3: TGTGCCAGCAGTTTAGAGCTAATGAGGGAAAAACTGTTTTTT.

A few counts support this clonotype. The chain recombines TRBV25-1 with TRBJ2-7, with D unclear. The germline V gene encodes CDR1 MGHDK and CDR2 SYGVNS. Trimming took 5 bases from V and 7 from J, leaving 21 bases between them. The CDR3 is 15 residues long. The CDR3 DNA reads TGTGCCAGCAGTCCCTCAGGAGTCGCCTCCCGGGAGCAGTACTTC. Residues: CASSPSGVASREQYF.

This clonotype was counted many times. The J gene is TRBJ1-1, the V gene TRBV7-8; tentatively, D is TRBD1 (5 bases). Trimming removed 4 bases from V and 4 bases from J, with 10 bases in between. This CDR3 is built from 13 residues. CDR1 SGHVS and CDR2 FQNEAQ come from the germline V gene. CDR3 protein: CASSSRVPTEAFF. CDR3 DNA sequence: TGTGCCAGCAGCTCCAGGGTTCCCACTGAAGCTTTCTTT. Drawing the rest from reference TRBV7-8 and TRBJ1-1, the complete variable domain is GAGVSQSPRYKVAKRGQDVALRCDPISGHVSLFWYQQALGQGPEFLTYFQNEAQLDKSGLPSDRFFAERPEGSVSTLKIQRTQQEDSAVYLCASSSRVPTEAFFGQGTRLTVV.

The V call is TRBV7-9, the J call TRBJ2-7, with D perhaps matching TRBD1 or TRBD2 (5 bases each). Germline CDR1 SEHNR, CDR2 FQNEAQ (reference sequence). The length of the CDR3 is 11 residues. Deletions cut 5 bases from V and 10 bases from J, with 12 bases between. The CDR3 here is CASSPSGGQYF. DNA of the CDR3: TGTGCCAGCAGCCCTAGTGGGGGACAGTACTTC.

This clonotype was recorded many times. The CDR3 bases are TGTGCCAGCAGCCCGACCGGGACTAGTCTCTACGAGCAGTACTTC. Translating gives CASSPTGTSLYEQYF. The chain links TRBV7-6 to TRBJ2-7; 8 positions match TRBD2. CDR3 length: 15 residues. Germline V CDR1 and CDR2: SGHVS, FNYEAQ. With V trimmed by 5 bases and J by 3 bases, 9 bases remained unmatched.

This clonotype was seen repeatedly, ten times or more. The rearrangement links TRBV12-3 or TRBV12-4 to TRBJ1-5, with a possible D match to TRBD1 (5 bases). V was cut by 2 bases and J by 0 bases, with 17 bases left in between. The CDR3 length is 18 residues. The CDR3 DNA reads as TGTGCCAGCAGTTTAATTCCGGGGTGGGGGGTTAGCAATCAGCCCCAGCATTTT. The encoded protein is CASSLIPGWGVSNQPQHF.

This clonotype was seen ten or more times. The chain carries TRBV5-1 and TRBJ2-2, with D unclear. The ends were cut back, 1 base at V and 13 bases at J, with 17 bases in the middle. There are 14 residues in the CDR3. CDR1 is SGHRS and CDR2 is YFSETQ in the germline V gene. CDR3 sequence reads: CASSLTAPPEVLFF. As DNA, the CDR3 is TGCGCCAGCAGCTTGACAGCCCCCCCCGAGGTGCTGTTTTTT. Supplemented by reference TRBV5-1 and TRBJ2-2, the full variable domain reads KAGVTQTPRYLIKTRGQQVTLSCSPISGHRSVSWYQQTPGQGLQFLFEYFSETQRNKGNFPGRFSGRQFSNSRSEMNVSTLELGDSALYLCASSLTAPPEVLFFGEGSRLTVL.

This clonotype has at least ten counts. V usage is TRBV4-2 and J usage is TRBJ1-1; 10 nucleotides agree with TRBD1. CDR3 length: 16 residues. V lost 1 base to trimming and J lost 5 bases; unmatched junction nucleotides: 7. Germline V gene lookup returns CDR1 LGHNA and CDR2 YNFKEQ. CDR3 amino acids: CASSQVATGGVTEAFF. The CDR3, as DNA: TGTGCCAGCAGCCAAGTCGCGACAGGGGGCGTGACTGAAGCTTTCTTT.

The CDR3: CASSSRRQGRRVGYTF. The CDR3 nucleotides are TGCGCCAGCAGCTCACGAAGACAGGGCCGCCGGGTAGGCTACACCTTC. J is TRBJ1-2 and V is TRBV5-1; TRBD1 agrees at 7 bases. Germline lookup yields CDR1 SGHRS and CDR2 YFSETQ. V was clipped by 3 bases and J by 8 bases; unmatched bases: 16. This CDR3 comprises 16 residues.

This clonotype was detected many times. The V gene is TRBV15, the J gene TRBJ2-5, with unresolved D. CDR1 and CDR2 from the germline V gene are LNHNV and YYDKDF (reference sequence). V lost 3 bases and J lost 4, with 9 bases in between. CDR3 length equals 13 residues. This chain's CDR3 is CATSRMSGETQYF. The DNA for the CDR3 is TGTGCCACCAGCAGGATGTCTGGAGAGACCCAGTACTTC.

About this clonotype itself: A much more abundant neighbour one base away suggests this may be a read error. The conserved final phenylalanine or tryptophan is absent from the CDR3, which likely points to a read error. The gene calls are TRBV18 and TRBJ2-3, with no clear D. Trimming stripped 6 bases from V and 6 bases from J, with 19 bases between. This CDR3 is built from 15 residues. Germline V lookup: CDR1 KGHSH, CDR2 LQKENI. The CDR3 spells CASSPRRRIEDTQYL. CDR3 nucleotide sequence: TGTGCCAGCTCTCCGCGCAGACGGATTGAGGATACGCAGTATTTA.

About this clonotype: A read error may be the cause here, since a much bigger clone is one base away. This chain joins TRBV6-8 and TRBJ1-2; 9 bases agree with TRBD1. Germline loops: CDR1 MNHGY, CDR2 SAAAGT. Unmatched junction bases numbered 7, after V lost 10 bases and J lost 4 bases. The CDR3 sequence is 13 residues long. The CDR3, as DNA: TGTGCCACCGGAGTGACAGGGGGCTATGGCTACACCTTC. Translating it yields CATGVTGGYGYTF.

This clonotype was seen many times. The chain has TRBV7-2 and TRBJ2-1, with D uncertain. The CDR3 has 15 residues. Germline V CDR1 and CDR2: SGHTA, FQGNSA. V was cut by 0 bases and J by 1 base, with 7 bases left in between. The CDR3 bases are TGTGCCAGCAGCTTAGCGTCGACTTCCTACAATGAGCAGTTCTTC. Its translation is CASSLASTSYNEQFF.

This clonotype was detected a few times. The chain links TRBV7-9 to TRBJ2-7; TRBD1 aligns across 8 bases. This CDR3 spans 15 amino acids. The germline V gene has CDR1 SEHNR and CDR2 FQNEAQ (reference sequence). Unmatched junction bases numbered 10, after V lost 5 bases and J lost 4 bases. The CDR3 spells CASSPIDRGGYEQYF. DNA of the CDR3: TGTGCCAGCAGCCCGATCGACAGGGGCGGGTACGAGCAGTACTTC. Based on the CDR3 plus reference TRBV7-9 and TRBJ2-7, the full variable domain is DTGVSQNPRHKITKRGQNVTFRCDPISEHNRLYWYRQTLGQGPEFLTYFQNEAQLEKSRLLSDRFSAERPKGSFSTLEIQRTEQGDSAMYLCASSPIDRGGYEQYFGPGTRLTVT.

This clonotype has a count of ten or more. The rearrangement joins TRBV7-8 to TRBJ2-1, with D possibly matching TRBD2 (6 bases). The V and J ends lost 5 bases and 8 bases respectively, with 13 bases between them. The CDR3 is made up of 13 amino acids. Per the germline V gene, CDR1 is SGHVS and CDR2 is FQNEAQ. This CDR3 is CASSPTSGYEQFF. CDR3 DNA: TGTGCCAGCAGCCCGACTAGTGGGTATGAGCAGTTCTTC.